One T cell receptor beta chain is described in this entry. Participants were aged roughly 18 to 100 years from about two dozen US areas. TCRdb's copy holds only in-frame clones and misses some; the assay was immunoSEQ multiplex PCR. The sample lists a few hundred thousand clones, approximately 88% seen once, with about 5% in the top ten. The data belong to a study of blood T cell repertoires in COVID-19. The source material was PBMCs or T cells enriched from blood (not recorded which). This clonotype was sampled from a man between 25 and 39 years old who had recovered from COVID-19.

In nucleotides, the CDR3 is TGCGCCAGCAGCCAACTTCGACAAGTTGACAGGACGAACACTGAAGCTTTCTTT. This codes for CASSQLRQVDRTNTEAFF. V usage is TRBV4-1 and J usage is TRBJ1-1; tentatively, D is TRBD1 (6 bases). The V end lost 2 bases, the J end lost 1 base, and 20 bases lay between the germline ends. CDR1 and CDR2 (germline): MGHRA, YSYEKL. The length of the CDR3 is 18 residues.